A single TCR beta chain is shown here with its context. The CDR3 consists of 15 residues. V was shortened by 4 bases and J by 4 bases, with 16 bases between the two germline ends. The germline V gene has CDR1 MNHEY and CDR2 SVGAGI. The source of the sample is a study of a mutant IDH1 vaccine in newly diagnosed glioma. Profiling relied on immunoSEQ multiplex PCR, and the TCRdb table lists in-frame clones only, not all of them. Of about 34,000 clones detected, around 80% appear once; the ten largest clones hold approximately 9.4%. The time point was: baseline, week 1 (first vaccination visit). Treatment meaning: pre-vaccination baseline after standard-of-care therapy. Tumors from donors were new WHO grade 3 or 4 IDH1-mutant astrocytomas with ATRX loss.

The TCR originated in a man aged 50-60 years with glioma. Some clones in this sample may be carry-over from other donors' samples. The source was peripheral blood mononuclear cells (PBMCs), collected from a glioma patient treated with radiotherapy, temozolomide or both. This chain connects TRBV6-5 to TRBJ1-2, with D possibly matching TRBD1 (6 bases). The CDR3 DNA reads TGTGCCAGCAGTTTTAAGCCAGGGGCGAGCTATGGCTACACCTTC. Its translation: CASSFKPGASYGYTF.